The present T cell receptor beta chain was sequenced within a study of T cell responses to AZD1222 COVID-19 vaccine. To note about this clone: Antigen specificity is unknown.

The repertoire was sequenced with immunoSEQ multiplex PCR; TCRdb's copy has only in-frame clones and lacks some. The sample records roughly 130,000 clones, roughly nine tenths being singletons. Study observations and caveats: The span of vaccine-associated CD4 TCRs extended across spike, with dominance at 160-218 and 743-854. Among the donors, most were white British and more were female, and clonal diversity was possibly underestimated. Compared with day 0, the breadth and depth of the Spike-specific TCR repertoire rose significantly after two doses of AZD1222. Epitopes outside B.1.351 and B.1.1.7 mutated regions reportedly drew nearly half of spike TCRs.

This receptor was identified in an adult in good health. Sequences were derived from peripheral blood, sampled on day 0 of AZD1222 vaccination.

In nucleotides, the CDR3 is TGTGCCAGCAGCTTAGACAGGGGGCTAGGTTCCTATAATTCACCCCTCCACTTT. Translation gives CASSLDRGLGSYNSPLHF. This sequence joins TRBV7-2 and TRBJ1-6; TRBD1 matches 9 bases. Trimming took 1 base from V and 1 from J; bases not matched to a gene: 5. The V gene's germline CDR1 is SGHTA and CDR2 FQGNSA. The CDR3 is 18 amino acids.